The rows below give T cell receptor beta chains drawn from one sample of a study of blood T cell repertoires in COVID-19. Clones were read by immunoSEQ multiplex PCR, and TCRdb kept only the in-frame ones, dropping some. The sample records approximately 350,000 clones, roughly 87% being singletons. Sequenced input: PBMCs or T cells enriched from blood (not recorded which). Every receptor here comes from a woman aged 30 to 39 who had recovered from COVID-19. Each CDR3 is given with its conserved first and last residue.

v_gene,len,CDR3aa
TRBV28,14,CASSFWQGSDTQYF
TRBV27,13,CASSYRVRETQYF
TRBV15,16,CATSRNSGTIQETQYF
TRBV18,13,CASSPGGGETQYF
TRBV18,15,CASSPPSTGALGYTF
TRBV7-2,16,CASSLGLAGAWNEQYF
TRBV21-1,18,CASSKVGGASGRFYEQYF
TRBV19,14,CASSRLSQQETQYF
TRBV7-8,13,CASSKTFGAEAFF
TRBV19,16,CASSLRTSGSINEQFF
TRBV7-2,16,CASRSQGFSGANVLTF
TRBV28,15,CASSSAGQTTDTQYF
TRBV6-1,15,CASSEYGTVSYEQYF
TRBV18,19,CASSPVPSPAGGSGEKLFF
TRBV3-1/TRBV3-2,18,CASSQEAPGGSGANVLTF
TRBV10-3,13,CAIREPLSRGYTF
TRBV2,16,CASSVTLLGEDQPQHF
TRBV5-1,15,CASSLNQGAGETQYF
TRBV14,15,CASSRLSTGIYGYTF
TRBV11-2,13,CASSARVDEKLFF
TRBV5-1,15,CASSLETFGGTEAFF
TRBV5-1,16,CASSTGQGAISYGYTF
TRBV7-9,14,CASGPGQVSEKLFF
TRBV6-5,14,CASSPGQGARGYTF
TRBV27,16,CASSSQTGVMNTEAFF
TRBV5-1,16,CASSLGQASSTDTQYF
TRBV5-4,19,CASSFSRTGLYSGANVLTF
TRBV19,13,CCIGGQGNTEAFF
TRBV13,14,CASSLGQGTYEQYF
TRBV7-3,17,CASSLESSGGPTDTQYF
TRBV2,11,CAVRVSDTQYF
TRBV27,18,CASDKRDTDFSGANVLTF
TRBV11-3,17,CASSLGQGRLLQETQYF
TRBV7-2,14,CASSLALQGATAFF
TRBV3-1/TRBV3-2,17,CASSQDMRAGGPNEQFF
TRBV2,17,CASSEGPGTGMGYEQYF
TRBV28,16,CASSLGISGFQETQYF
TRBV7-9,13,CATKDRGNEKLFF
TRBV7-3,17,CASSLNIAGGSTDTQYF
TRBV7-9,18,CASSLERNRAGVGYGYTF
TRBV4-1,13,CASSPPLSNEQFF
TRBV3-1/TRBV3-2,14,CASTSRERGQGYTF
TRBV12-2,18,CASRPYLRTGGANYGYTF
TRBV29-1,12,CSVGQGLQPQHF